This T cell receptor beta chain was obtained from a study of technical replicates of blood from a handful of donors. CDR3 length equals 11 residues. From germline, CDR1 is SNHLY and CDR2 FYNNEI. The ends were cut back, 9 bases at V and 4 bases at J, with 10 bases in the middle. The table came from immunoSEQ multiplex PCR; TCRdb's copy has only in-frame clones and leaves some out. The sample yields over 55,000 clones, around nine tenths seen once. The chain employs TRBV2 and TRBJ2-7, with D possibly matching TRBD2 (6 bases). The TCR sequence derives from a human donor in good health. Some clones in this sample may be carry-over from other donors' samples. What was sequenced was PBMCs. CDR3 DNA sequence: TGTGCCAGTGGGGAGGCTTACGAGCAGTACTTC. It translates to CASGEAYEQYF.